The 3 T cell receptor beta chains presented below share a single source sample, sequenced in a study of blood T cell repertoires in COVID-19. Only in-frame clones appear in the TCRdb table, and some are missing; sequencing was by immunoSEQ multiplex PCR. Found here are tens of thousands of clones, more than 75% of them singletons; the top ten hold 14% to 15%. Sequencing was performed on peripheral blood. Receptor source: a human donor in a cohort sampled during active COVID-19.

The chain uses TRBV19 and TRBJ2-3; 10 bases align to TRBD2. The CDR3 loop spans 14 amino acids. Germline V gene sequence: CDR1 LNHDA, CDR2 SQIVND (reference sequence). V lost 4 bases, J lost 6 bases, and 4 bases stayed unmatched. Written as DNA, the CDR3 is TGTGCCAGTAGTACACTAGCGGGGTTCGATACGCAGTATTTT. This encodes CASSTLAGFDTQYF.

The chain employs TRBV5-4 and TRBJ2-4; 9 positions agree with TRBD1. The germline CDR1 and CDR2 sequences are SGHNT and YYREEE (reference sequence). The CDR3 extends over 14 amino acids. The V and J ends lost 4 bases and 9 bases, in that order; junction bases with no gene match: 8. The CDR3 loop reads CASSPGTGLSIQYF. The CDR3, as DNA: TGTGCCAGCAGCCCCGGGACAGGGTTAAGCATTCAGTACTTC.

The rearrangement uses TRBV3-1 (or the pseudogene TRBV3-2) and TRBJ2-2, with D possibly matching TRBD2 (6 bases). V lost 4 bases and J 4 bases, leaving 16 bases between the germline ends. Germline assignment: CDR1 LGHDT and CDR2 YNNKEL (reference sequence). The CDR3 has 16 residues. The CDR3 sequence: CASSLRLGGRTGELFF. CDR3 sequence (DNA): TGTGCCAGCAGCCTACGACTAGGAGGTCGCACCGGGGAGCTGTTTTTT.